One and the same sample provided the 26 T cell receptor beta chains below, sequenced in a study of T-cell memory formation after mild COVID-19. TCRdb re-called the 5' RACE reads with MiXCR, one entry per CDR3 protein. In the table there are 550,000 to 700,000 distinct CDR3 sequences, about a sixth of which are singletons. Sequenced input: PBMCs or a T cell subset sorted from them (not recorded which). The receptors come from an adult woman who had mild COVID-19 (a few samples of this study predate the infection). Cell type and time point are not known.

This clonotype was counted ten times or more. This rearrangement joins TRBV15 to TRBJ2-1; 8 positions agree with TRBD2. The trim removed 0 bases at V and 7 bases at J, leaving 8 bases unmatched. Germline lookup yields CDR1 LNHNV and CDR2 YYDKDF (reference sequence). The length of the CDR3 is 16 residues. The CDR3 protein is CATSRDRLAGKNEQFF. As DNA, the CDR3 is TGTGCCACCAGCAGAGATCGTCTAGCGGGTAAAAATGAGCAGTTCTTC.

This clonotype was seen only a few times. The CDR3 sequence: CASTLGTSRAYEQYF. Written as DNA, the CDR3 is TGTGCCAGCACCCTTGGGACTAGCCGGGCCTACGAGCAGTACTTC. The chain recombines TRBV2 with TRBJ2-7; 9 nucleotides line up with TRBD2. The ends lost 7 bases at V and 2 bases at J; junction bases unmatched: 9. CDR1 and CDR2 (germline): SNHLY, FYNNEI. This CDR3 is 15 amino acids long.

The rearrangement joins TRBV15 to TRBJ1-1, with 10 bases fitting TRBD1. The trim removed 8 bases at V and 0 bases at J, leaving 12 bases unmatched. CDR3 size: 17 residues. The germline V gene has CDR1 LNHNV and CDR2 YYDKDF (reference sequence). The CDR3 nucleotides read TGTGCCACCGAAGGACAGGGGGGCATGTACATGAACACTGAAGCTTTCTTT. Protein sequence: CATEGQGGMYMNTEAFF.

The CDR3, as DNA: TGTGCCAGCAGTCCCCTACAGGGGGGGTCCTACGAGCAGTACTTC. Translating it yields CASSPLQGGSYEQYF. The chain joins TRBV6-5 to TRBJ2-7; possibly TRBD1 for D (8 bases). This CDR3 contains 15 residues. CDR1 is MNHEY, CDR2 SVGAGI, per germline. The V and J ends lost 5 bases and 1 base respectively, with 15 bases between them.

The table lists this clonotype with a few counts. CDR3 loop: CASSSGDRTYEQYF. DNA of the CDR3: TGTGCCAGCAGTTCAGGCGACAGGACCTACGAGCAGTACTTC. The chain couples TRBV6-6 to TRBJ2-7; a possible D gene is TRBD1 (6 bases). The CDR3 contains 14 residues. Trimming took 4 bases from V and 2 from J, leaving 12 bases between them. Germline V gene lookup returns CDR1 MNHNY and CDR2 SVGAGI (reference sequence).

The chain carries TRBV10-3 and TRBJ2-3; no firm D call. The CDR3 consists of 18 residues. V was clipped by 6 bases and J by 1 base, with 23 bases between them. Germline V gene sequence: CDR1 ENHRY, CDR2 SYGVKD. The CDR3 loop reads CAISPRTPALPGTDTQYF. Written as DNA, the CDR3 is TGTGCCATCAGCCCCCGAACCCCGGCCTTACCTGGCACAGATACGCAGTATTTT.

This clonotype was recorded a few times. This chain uses TRBV11-2 with TRBJ2-7; 7 bases align to TRBD2. This CDR3 has 14 amino acids. V was pared by 5 bases and J by 3 bases, with 7 bases of the junction left unmatched. Germline CDR1 reads SGHAT; CDR2 reads FQNNGV. The CDR3 region is CASSIPTSFYEQYF. CDR3 nucleotides: TGTGCCAGCAGCATACCGACTAGCTTCTACGAGCAGTACTTC.

This clonotype was seen a handful of times. The chain employs TRBV9 and TRBJ2-1, with 8 positions matching TRBD2. Trimming at V came to 0 bases and at J to 4 bases, leaving 3 bases not matched to a gene. The germline V gene encodes CDR1 SGDLS and CDR2 YYNGEE. The CDR3 sequence is 15 residues long. The CDR3 protein is CASSVAVAGYNEQFF. Written as DNA, the CDR3 is TGTGCCAGCAGCGTAGCGGTAGCGGGGTACAATGAGCAGTTCTTC.

The CDR3 DNA reads as TGTGCCAGCAGTGGGACTTCCCTCCCAAATGAGCAGTTCTTC. Translated: CASSGTSLPNEQFF. This chain joins TRBV7-8 and TRBJ2-1; TRBD2 is a possible D gene (6 bases). The CDR3 covers 14 residues. V was shortened by 6 bases and J by 7 bases, with 16 bases between the two germline ends. Germline CDR1 reads SGHVS; CDR2 reads FQNEAQ.

This clonotype has a single count. The rearrangement links TRBV27 to TRBJ2-5; D tentatively reads TRBD1 or TRBD2 (5 bases each). The CDR3 spans 13 residues. The V gene's germline CDR1 is MNHEY and CDR2 SMNVEV (reference sequence). V lost 8 bases and J 4 bases, leaving 14 bases between the germline ends. CDR3 in amino acids: CASRDRGRETQYF. Here the CDR3 DNA reads TGTGCCAGCCGTGACAGAGGGCGAGAGACCCAGTACTTC.

There are a few counts of this clonotype. The gene calls are TRBV6-5 and TRBJ2-5, with a tentative D call TRBD2 (5 bases). Per germline, CDR1 MNHEY and CDR2 SVGAGI. With 6 bases removed from V and 5 bases from J, the gap between germline ends came to 13 bases. CDR3 length equals 13 residues. The CDR3 protein is CASREAGRETQYF. CDR3 in DNA: TGTGCCAGCAGGGAGGCGGGTAGGGAGACCCAGTACTTC.

This clonotype has more than one count but fewer than ten. This sequence joins TRBV27 and TRBJ1-1, with D tentatively TRBD1 (5 bases). There are 14 residues in the CDR3. The germline V gene has CDR1 MNHEY and CDR2 SMNVEV (reference sequence). V dropped 3 bases and J dropped 0 bases, with 8 bases sitting between them. The CDR3 spells CASSFGTLNTEAFF. In DNA form, the CDR3 reads TGTGCCAGCAGTTTCGGGACCTTGAACACTGAAGCTTTCTTT.

Only a few counts were recorded for this clonotype. The chain links TRBV14 to TRBJ1-5; 9 bases are shared with TRBD1. The ends lost 1 base at V and 6 bases at J; junction bases unmatched: 4. Germline CDR1 is SGHDN and CDR2 is FVKESK. The CDR3 totals 15 residues. CDR3 coding DNA: TGTGCCAGCAGCCAAGGCCCGGGACAGGGTCAGCCCCAGCATTTT. Translated, it gives CASSQGPGQGQPQHF.

On this clonotype: A junction boundary mismatches the germline segment, possibly from a read error. This chain joins TRBV11-2 and TRBJ1-1, with TRBD1 identical over 7 bases. This CDR3 spans 15 amino acids. From germline, CDR1 is SGHAT and CDR2 FQNNGV. The CDR3 DNA reads as TGTGCCAGCAGCTTAACCCTGACAGGGAACGCTGAAGCTTTCTTT. Translation: CASSLTLTGNAEAFF. The full variable domain, rest sourced from reference TRBV11-2 and TRBJ1-1, is EAGVAQSPRYKIIEKRQSVAFWCNPISGHATLYWYQQILGQGPKLLIQFQNNGVVDDSQLPKDRFSAERLKGVDSTLKIQPAKLEDSAVYLCASSLTLTGNAEAFFGQGTRLTVV.

The CDR3 is CASSQVVSGYEQYF. In DNA form, the CDR3 reads TGCGCCAGCAGCCAAGTCGTCAGCGGCTACGAGCAGTACTTC. The chain employs TRBV4-3 and TRBJ2-7; possibly TRBD2 for D (5 bases). The germline CDR1 and CDR2 sequences are LGHNA and YSLEER. The ends were cut back, 1 base at V and 3 bases at J, with 10 bases in the middle. This CDR3 comprises 14 residues.

Only a few counts were recorded for this clonotype. V gene TRBV7-9 combines with J gene TRBJ1-5; D is unresolved. Germline CDR1 is SEHNR and CDR2 is FQNEAQ (reference sequence). This CDR3 spans 13 amino acids. V lost 0 bases to trimming and J lost 6 bases, with 6 bases between them. The CDR3 DNA is TGTGCCAGCAGCTTAGCTCTCGGTCAGCCCCAGCATTTT. Translated: CASSLALGQPQHF.

This clonotype was picked up a small number of times. The V gene is TRBV3-1, the J gene TRBJ1-1, with D unclear. This CDR3 is built from 13 residues. Germline-derived CDR1 and CDR2 are LGHDT and YNNKEL (reference sequence). Trimming took 6 bases from V and 5 from J, leaving 13 bases between them. The CDR3, as DNA: TGTGCCAGCAGAACTCACGGAGGGACTGAAGCTTTCTTT. This translates into CASRTHGGTEAFF.

This chain connects TRBV6-1 to TRBJ1-1; D not certain. The length of the CDR3 is 11 residues. CDR1 and CDR2 from the germline V gene are MNHNS and SASEGT. The V and J ends lost 3 bases and 5 bases respectively, with 4 bases between them. CDR3 in DNA: TGTGCCAGCAGTGAGCGGACTGAAGCTTTCTTT. Encoded protein: CASSERTEAFF.

This clonotype has a handful of counts. The CDR3 DNA follows: TGTGCCAGCAGCGTAGGGACAAGCGACCGCGATGAGCAGTTCTTC. Amino acids: CASSVGTSDRDEQFF. J is TRBJ2-1 and V is TRBV9, with a possible D match to TRBD1 (5 bases). This CDR3 has 15 residues. Per the germline V gene, CDR1 is SGDLS and CDR2 is YYNGEE. The germline V and J ends were trimmed by 0 bases and 8 bases, with 15 bases remaining between them. Complete variable domain (other parts from reference TRBV9 and TRBJ2-1): DSGVTQTPKHLITATGQRVTLRCSPRSGDLSVYWYQQSLDQGLQFLIQYYNGEERAKGNILERFSAQQFPDLHSELNLSSLELGDSALYFCASSVGTSDRDEQFFGPGTRLTVL.

This clonotype was seen a handful of times. The chain uses TRBV23-1 and TRBJ2-7; D not resolved. TRBV23-1 is known as an ORF, though its function is uncertain. V lost 1 base and J lost 3, with 13 bases in between. The CDR3 runs 15 residues. CDR3 sequence: CASSQFGRSLYEQYF. The DNA of the CDR3 is TGCGCCAGCAGTCAATTTGGACGCAGCCTCTACGAGCAGTACTTC.

This clonotype appeared many times. The V and J genes are TRBV25-1 and TRBJ2-7, with D possibly being TRBD1 (5 bases). Germline lookup yields CDR1 MGHDK and CDR2 SYGVNS. With 0 bases removed from V and 6 bases from J, the gap between germline ends came to 21 bases. The CDR3 consists of 17 residues. CDR3 region: CASSEYLTAQGFTEQYF. The CDR3 DNA is TGTGCCAGCAGTGAATATTTGACAGCCCAGGGATTTACCGAGCAGTACTTC.

The chain employs TRBV3-1 and TRBJ2-1; 8 nucleotides match TRBD1. CDR3 length equals 17 residues. Trimming took 5 bases from V and 0 from J; bases not matched to a gene: 9. Germline V gene lookup returns CDR1 LGHDT and CDR2 YNNKEL (reference sequence). The CDR3 sequence: CASSKQGQAFSYNEQFF. DNA for the CDR3: TGTGCCAGCAGCAAACAGGGACAGGCTTTCTCCTACAATGAGCAGTTCTTC.

The chain joins TRBV6-5 to TRBJ2-1, with TRBD2 identical over 15 bases. Trimming cost V 0 bases and J 5 bases; bases outside gene matches: 8. The CDR3 loop spans 19 amino acids. From germline, CDR1 is MNHEY and CDR2 SVGAGI. The CDR3 region is CASSYSGTSGGPTDNEQFF. In DNA form, the CDR3 reads TGTGCCAGCAGTTACTCAGGGACTAGCGGGGGGCCGACCGACAATGAGCAGTTCTTC.

This clonotype was counted between two and nine times. The chain joins TRBV4-2 to TRBJ2-7, with D perhaps matching TRBD1 or TRBD2 (5 bases each). V was cut by 0 bases and J by 7 bases, with 16 bases left in between. Germline CDR1 reads LGHNA; CDR2 reads YNFKEQ. This CDR3 region has 15 residues. Written as DNA, the CDR3 is TGTGCCAGCAGCCAAGACGGGGAACGACCAGGGGAGCAGTACTTC. It encodes CASSQDGERPGEQYF.

The chain is built from TRBV24-1 and TRBJ2-5; D perhaps matches TRBD1 (6 bases). CDR1 is KGHDR and CDR2 is SFDVKD in the germline V gene. The CDR3 length is 15 residues. V lost 5 bases and J lost 3, with 15 bases in between. The CDR3 DNA is TGTGCCACCAGTGCCCCGACAGGAGCCGAAGAGACCCAGTACTTC. Its protein is CATSAPTGAEETQYF.

This rearrangement joins TRBV7-2 to TRBJ2-2, with 10 positions matching TRBD2. Losses at the gene ends were 1 base for V and 6 bases for J; bases not matched to a gene: 8. CDR1 SGHTA and CDR2 FQGNSA come from the germline V gene. This CDR3 contains 17 residues. CDR3 DNA sequence: TGTGCCAGCAGCTTAGGACGGAGCGGGAGGGGCTCCGGGGAGCTGTTTTTT. Protein sequence: CASSLGRSGRGSGELFF. Full variable domain (remainder filled in from reference TRBV7-2 and TRBJ2-2): GAGVSQSPSNKVTEKGKDVELRCDPISGHTALYWYRQSLGQGLEFLIYFQGNSAPDKSGLPSDRFSAERTGGSVSTLTIQRTQQEDSAVYLCASSLGRSGRGSGELFFGEGSRLTVL.